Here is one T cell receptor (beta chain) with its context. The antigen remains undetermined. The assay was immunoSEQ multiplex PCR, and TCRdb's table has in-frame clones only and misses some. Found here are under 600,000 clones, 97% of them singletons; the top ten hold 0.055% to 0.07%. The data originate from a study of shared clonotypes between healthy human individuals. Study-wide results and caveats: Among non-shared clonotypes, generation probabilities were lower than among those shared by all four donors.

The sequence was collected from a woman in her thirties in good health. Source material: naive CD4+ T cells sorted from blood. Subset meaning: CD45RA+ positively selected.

The CDR3 nucleotides are TGTGCCAGCAGTTTCGGAGGACCAGGTAATCAGCCCCAGCATTTT. Its protein product is CASSFGGPGNQPQHF. The chain couples TRBV27 to TRBJ1-5; no definite D call. Trimming left V 3 bases short and J 4 bases short, with 13 bases between. Germline V lookup: CDR1 MNHEY, CDR2 SMNVEV (reference sequence). The CDR3 totals 15 residues.